Sequencing of this T cell receptor (beta chain) was carried out in a study of T cell changes during pregnancy in multiple sclerosis. Only in-frame clones appear in the TCRdb table, and some are missing; sequencing was by immunoSEQ multiplex PCR. The data contain under 120,000 clones, about nine tenths of them singletons. V was pared by 1 base and J by 5 bases, with 9 bases between. Germline V gene lookup returns CDR1 SGHRS and CDR2 YFSETQ. The CDR3 extends over 14 amino acids. The chain links TRBV5-1 to TRBJ1-4; D is ambiguous. The sequencing used peripheral blood, collected after pregnancy. The clonotype originates from a female donor with multiple sclerosis, enrolled in a pregnancy study. For the CDR3, the DNA is TGCGCCAGCAGCTTGTCACCGGGAAATGAAAAACTGTTTTTT. This encodes CASSLSPGNEKLFF.